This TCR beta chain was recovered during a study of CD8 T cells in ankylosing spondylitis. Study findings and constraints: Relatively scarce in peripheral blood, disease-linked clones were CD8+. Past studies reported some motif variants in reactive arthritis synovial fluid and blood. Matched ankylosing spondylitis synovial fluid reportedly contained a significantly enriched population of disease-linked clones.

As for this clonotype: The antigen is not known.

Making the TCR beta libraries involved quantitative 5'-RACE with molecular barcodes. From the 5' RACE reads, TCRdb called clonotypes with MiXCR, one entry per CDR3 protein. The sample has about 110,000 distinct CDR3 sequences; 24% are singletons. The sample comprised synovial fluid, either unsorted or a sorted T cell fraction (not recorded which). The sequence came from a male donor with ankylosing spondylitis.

The CDR3 spells CAAARTFTGELFF. In DNA form, the CDR3 reads TGTGCCGCAGCCCGAACGTTCACCGGGGAGCTGTTTTTT. The chain uses TRBV12-3 or TRBV12-4 and TRBJ2-2; D gene unclear. Deletions cut 11 bases from V and 4 bases from J, with 14 bases between. CDR3 length: 13 residues.